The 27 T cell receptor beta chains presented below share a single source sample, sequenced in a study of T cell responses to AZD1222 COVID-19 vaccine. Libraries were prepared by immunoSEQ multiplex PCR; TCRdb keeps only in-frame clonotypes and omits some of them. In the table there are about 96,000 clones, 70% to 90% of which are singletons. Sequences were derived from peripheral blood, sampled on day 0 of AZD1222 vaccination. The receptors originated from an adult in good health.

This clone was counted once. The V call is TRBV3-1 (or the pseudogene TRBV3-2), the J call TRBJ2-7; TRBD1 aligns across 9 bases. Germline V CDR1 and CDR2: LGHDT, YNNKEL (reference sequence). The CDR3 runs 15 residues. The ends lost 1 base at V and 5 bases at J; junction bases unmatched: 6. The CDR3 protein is CASSQVFDRGNEQYF. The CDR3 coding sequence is TGTGCCAGCAGCCAAGTCTTCGACAGGGGGAACGAGCAGTACTTC.

CDR3 sequence: CASSFREYGYTF. The CDR3 DNA follows: TGTGCCAGCAGTTTTCGAGAATATGGCTACACCTTC. The chain employs TRBV6-6 and TRBJ1-2; D is unclear. CDR1 is MNHNY, CDR2 SVGAGI, per germline (reference sequence). The CDR3 runs to 12 residues. V dropped 4 bases and J dropped 5 bases, with 8 bases sitting between them.

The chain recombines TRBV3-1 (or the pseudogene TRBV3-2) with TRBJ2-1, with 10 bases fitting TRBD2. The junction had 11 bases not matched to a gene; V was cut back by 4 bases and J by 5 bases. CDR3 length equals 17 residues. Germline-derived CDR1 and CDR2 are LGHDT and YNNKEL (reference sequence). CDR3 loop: CASSLPPGTSEDNEQFF. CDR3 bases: TGTGCCAGCAGCCTTCCACCCGGGACTAGCGAAGACAATGAGCAGTTCTTC.

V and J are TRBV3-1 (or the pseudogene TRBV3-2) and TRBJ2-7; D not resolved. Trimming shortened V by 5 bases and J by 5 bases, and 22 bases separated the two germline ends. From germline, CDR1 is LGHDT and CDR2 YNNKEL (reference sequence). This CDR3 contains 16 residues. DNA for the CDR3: TGTGCCAGCAGCAAAATTTATCCCATTGTGTTAGACGAGCAGTACTTC. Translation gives CASSKIYPIVLDEQYF.

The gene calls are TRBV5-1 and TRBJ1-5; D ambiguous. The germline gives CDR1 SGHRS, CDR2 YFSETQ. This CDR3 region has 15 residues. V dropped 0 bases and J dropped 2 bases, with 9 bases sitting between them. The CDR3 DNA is TGCGCCAGCAGCTTGGATTTCGGGGGCAATCAGCCCCAGCATTTT. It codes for CASSLDFGGNQPQHF.

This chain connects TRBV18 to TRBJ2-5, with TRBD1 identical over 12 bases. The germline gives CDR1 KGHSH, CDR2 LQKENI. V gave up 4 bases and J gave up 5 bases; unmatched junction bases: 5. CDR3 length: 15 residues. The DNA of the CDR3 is TGTGCCAGCTCACAACCGGGACAGGGGGCCGAGACCCAGTACTTC. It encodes CASSQPGQGAETQYF. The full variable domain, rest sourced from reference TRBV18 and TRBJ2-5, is NAGVMQNPRHLVRRRGQEARLRCSPMKGHSHVYWYRQLPEEGLKFMVYLQKENIIDESGMPKERFSAEFPKEGPSILRIQQVVRGDSAAYFCASSQPGQGAETQYFGPGTRLLVL.

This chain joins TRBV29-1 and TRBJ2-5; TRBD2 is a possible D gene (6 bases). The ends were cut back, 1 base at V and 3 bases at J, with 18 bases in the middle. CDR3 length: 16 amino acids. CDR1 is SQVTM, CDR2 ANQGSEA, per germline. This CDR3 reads CSVEASGTFPKETQYF. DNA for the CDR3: TGCAGCGTTGAAGCCTCCGGGACTTTTCCGAAAGAGACCCAGTACTTC. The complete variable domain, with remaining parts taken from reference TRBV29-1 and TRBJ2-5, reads SAVISQKPSRDICQRGTSLTIQCQVDSQVTMMFWYRQQPGQSLTLIATANQGSEATYESGFVIDKFPISRPNLTFSTLTVSNMSPEDSSIYLCSVEASGTFPKETQYFGPGTRLLVL.

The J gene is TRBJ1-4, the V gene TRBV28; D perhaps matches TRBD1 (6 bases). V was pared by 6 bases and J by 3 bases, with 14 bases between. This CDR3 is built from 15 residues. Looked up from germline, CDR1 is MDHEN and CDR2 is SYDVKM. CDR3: CASSLPGGSNEKLFF. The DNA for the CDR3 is TGTGCCAGCAGCCTTCCTGGGGGCTCTAATGAAAAACTGTTTTTT.

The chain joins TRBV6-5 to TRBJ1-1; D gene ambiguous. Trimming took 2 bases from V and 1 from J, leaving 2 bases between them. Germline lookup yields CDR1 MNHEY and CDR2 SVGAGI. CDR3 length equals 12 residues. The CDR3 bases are TGTGCCAGCAGTTACCCGAACACTGAAGCTTTCTTT. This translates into CASSYPNTEAFF.

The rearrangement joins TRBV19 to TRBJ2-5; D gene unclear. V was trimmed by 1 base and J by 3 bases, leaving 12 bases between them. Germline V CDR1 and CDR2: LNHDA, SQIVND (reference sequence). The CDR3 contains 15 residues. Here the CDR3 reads CASSIGAVIEETQYF. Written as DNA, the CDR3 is TGTGCCAGTAGTATAGGGGCGGTAATAGAAGAGACCCAGTACTTC.

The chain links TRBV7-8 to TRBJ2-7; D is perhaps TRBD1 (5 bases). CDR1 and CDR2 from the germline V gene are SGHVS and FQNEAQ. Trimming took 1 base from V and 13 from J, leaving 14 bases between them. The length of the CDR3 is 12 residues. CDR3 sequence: CASSLVQGWLYF. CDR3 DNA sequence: TGTGCCAGCAGCTTAGTTCAGGGCTGGCTATACTTC.

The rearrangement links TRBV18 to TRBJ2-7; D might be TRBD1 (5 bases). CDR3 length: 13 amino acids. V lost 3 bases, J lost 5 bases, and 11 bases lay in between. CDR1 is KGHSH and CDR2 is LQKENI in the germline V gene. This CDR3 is CASSPTAQDEQYF. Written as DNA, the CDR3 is TGTGCCAGCTCACCGACCGCACAGGACGAGCAGTACTTC.

This CDR3 is CASSIKGVHHQPQHF. CDR3 coding DNA: TGTGCCAGTAGTATTAAAGGGGTTCACCATCAGCCCCAGCATTTT. This rearrangement joins TRBV19 to TRBJ1-5; tentatively, D is TRBD1 (5 bases). Trimming shortened V by 3 bases and J by 5 bases, and 14 bases separated the two germline ends. From germline, CDR1 is LNHDA and CDR2 SQIVND (reference sequence). This CDR3 spans 15 amino acids.

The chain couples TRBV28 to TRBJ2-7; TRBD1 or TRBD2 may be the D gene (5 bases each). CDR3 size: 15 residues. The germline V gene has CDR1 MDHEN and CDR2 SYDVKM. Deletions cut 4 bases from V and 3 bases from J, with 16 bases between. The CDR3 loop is CASSSPLRGHYEQYF. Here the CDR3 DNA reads TGTGCCAGCAGTTCCCCCCTTCGGGGCCACTACGAGCAGTACTTC.

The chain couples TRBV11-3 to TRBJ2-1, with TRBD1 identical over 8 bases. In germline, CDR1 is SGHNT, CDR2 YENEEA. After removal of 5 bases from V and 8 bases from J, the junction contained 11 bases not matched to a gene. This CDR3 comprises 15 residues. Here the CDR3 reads CASSPRTGSRDEQFF. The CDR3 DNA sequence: TGTGCCAGCAGCCCTCGGACAGGGTCGAGGGATGAGCAGTTCTTC. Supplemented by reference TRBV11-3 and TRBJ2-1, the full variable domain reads EAGVVQSPRYKIIEKKQPVAFWCNPISGHNTLYWYLQNLGQGPELLIRYENEEAVDDSQLPKDRFSAERLKGVDSTLKIQPAELGDSAVYLCASSPRTGSRDEQFFGPGTRLTVL.

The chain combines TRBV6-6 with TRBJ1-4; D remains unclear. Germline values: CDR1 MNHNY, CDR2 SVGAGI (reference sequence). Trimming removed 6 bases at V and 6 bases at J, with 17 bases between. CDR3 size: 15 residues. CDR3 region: CASSPRGDGDEKLFF. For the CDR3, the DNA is TGTGCCAGCAGCCCACGTGGGGATGGAGATGAAAAACTGTTTTTT.

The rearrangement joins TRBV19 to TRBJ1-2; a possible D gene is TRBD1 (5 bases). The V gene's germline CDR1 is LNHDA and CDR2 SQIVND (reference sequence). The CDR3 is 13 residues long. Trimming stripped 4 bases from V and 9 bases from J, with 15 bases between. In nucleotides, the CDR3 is TGTGCCAGTAGTAGAGATAGGGGAGGAAGCTACACCTTC. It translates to CASSRDRGGSYTF.

The CDR3 DNA reads as TGCAGTGCTAGTACGGTCAACACTGAAGCTTTCTTT. Its translation: CSASTVNTEAFF. This chain connects TRBV20-1 to TRBJ1-1, with unresolved D. Per the germline V gene, CDR1 is DFQATT and CDR2 is SNEGSKA (reference sequence). The CDR3 extends over 12 amino acids. The V gene lost 3 bases and the J gene lost 2 bases, with 7 bases spanning the gap.

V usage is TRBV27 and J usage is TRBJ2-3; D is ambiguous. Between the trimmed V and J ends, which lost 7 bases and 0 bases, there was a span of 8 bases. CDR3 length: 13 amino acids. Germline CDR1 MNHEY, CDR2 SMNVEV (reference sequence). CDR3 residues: CASKRQSTDTQYF. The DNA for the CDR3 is TGTGCCAGCAAGAGGCAAAGCACAGATACGCAGTATTTT.

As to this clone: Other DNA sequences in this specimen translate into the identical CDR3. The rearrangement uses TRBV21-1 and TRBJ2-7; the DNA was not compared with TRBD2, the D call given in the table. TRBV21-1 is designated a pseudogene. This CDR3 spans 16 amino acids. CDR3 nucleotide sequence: TGTGCCAGCAGCGAAGGCGGGGCTAGCAGGAGTTACGAGCAGTACTTC. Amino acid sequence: CASSEGGASRSYEQYF.

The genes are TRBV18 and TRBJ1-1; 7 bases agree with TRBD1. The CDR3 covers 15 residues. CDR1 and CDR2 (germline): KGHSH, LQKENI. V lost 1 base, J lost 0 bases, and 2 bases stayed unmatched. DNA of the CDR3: TGTGCCAGCTCACCACAGGGACAGCTGAACACTGAAGCTTTCTTT. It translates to CASSPQGQLNTEAFF. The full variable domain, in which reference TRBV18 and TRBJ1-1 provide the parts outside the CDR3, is NAGVMQNPRHLVRRRGQEARLRCSPMKGHSHVYWYRQLPEEGLKFMVYLQKENIIDESGMPKERFSAEFPKEGPSILRIQQVVRGDSAAYFCASSPQGQLNTEAFFGQGTRLTVV.

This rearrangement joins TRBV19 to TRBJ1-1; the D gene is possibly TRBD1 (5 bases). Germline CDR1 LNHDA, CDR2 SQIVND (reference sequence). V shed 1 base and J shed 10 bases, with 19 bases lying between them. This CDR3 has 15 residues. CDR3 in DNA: TGTGCCAGTAGTATAGGCCAGGGCCTCGCTAGGCGAGCTTTCTTT. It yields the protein CASSIGQGLARRAFF.

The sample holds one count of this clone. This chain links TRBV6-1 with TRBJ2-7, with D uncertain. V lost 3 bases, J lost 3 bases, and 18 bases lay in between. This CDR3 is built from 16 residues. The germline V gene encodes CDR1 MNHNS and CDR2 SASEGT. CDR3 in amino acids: CASSDPAFSANYEQYF. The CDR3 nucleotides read TGTGCCAGCAGTGACCCGGCCTTTTCGGCGAACTACGAGCAGTACTTC.

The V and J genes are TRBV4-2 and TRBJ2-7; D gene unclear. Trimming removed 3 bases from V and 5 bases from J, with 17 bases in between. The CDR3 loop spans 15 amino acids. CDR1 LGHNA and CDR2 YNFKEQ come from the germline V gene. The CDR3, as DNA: TGTGCCAGCAGCCACATTTCCGGCGATGGGAACGAGCAGTACTTC. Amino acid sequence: CASSHISGDGNEQYF.

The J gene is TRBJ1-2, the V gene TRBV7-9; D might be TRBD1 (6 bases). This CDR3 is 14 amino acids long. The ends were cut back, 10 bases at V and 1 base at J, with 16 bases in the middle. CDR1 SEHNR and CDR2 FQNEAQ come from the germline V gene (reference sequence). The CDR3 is CATTVGQFNYGYTF. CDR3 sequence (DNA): TGTGCCACAACGGTTGGACAGTTTAACTATGGCTACACCTTC.

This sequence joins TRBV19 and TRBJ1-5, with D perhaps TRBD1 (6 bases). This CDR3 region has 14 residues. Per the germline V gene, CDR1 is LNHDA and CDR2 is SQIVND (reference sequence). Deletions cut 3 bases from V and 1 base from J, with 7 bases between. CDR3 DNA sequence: TGTGCCAGTAGTATTGGACAGAGCAATCAGCCCCAGCATTTT. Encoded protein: CASSIGQSNQPQHF.

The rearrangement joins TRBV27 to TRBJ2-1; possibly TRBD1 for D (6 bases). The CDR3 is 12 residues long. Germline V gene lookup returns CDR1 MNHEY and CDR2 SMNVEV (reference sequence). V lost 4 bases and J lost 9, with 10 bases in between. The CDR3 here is CASSSTGSEQFF. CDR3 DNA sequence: TGTGCCAGCAGTTCGACAGGTAGTGAGCAGTTCTTC.